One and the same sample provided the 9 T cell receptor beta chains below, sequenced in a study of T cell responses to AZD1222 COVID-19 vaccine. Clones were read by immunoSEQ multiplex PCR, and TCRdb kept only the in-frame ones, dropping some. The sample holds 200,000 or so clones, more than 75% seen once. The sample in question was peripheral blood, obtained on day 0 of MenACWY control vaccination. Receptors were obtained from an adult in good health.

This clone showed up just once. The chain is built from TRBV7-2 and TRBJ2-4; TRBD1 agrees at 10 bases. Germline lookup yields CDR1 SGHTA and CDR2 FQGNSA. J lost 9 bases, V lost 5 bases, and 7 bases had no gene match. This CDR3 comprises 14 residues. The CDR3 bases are TGTGCCAGCAGCCCAGACAGGGGGCAAGGCATTCAGTACTTC. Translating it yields CASSPDRGQGIQYF. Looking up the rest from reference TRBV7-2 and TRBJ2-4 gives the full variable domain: GAGVSQSPSNKVTEKGKDVELRCDPISGHTALYWYRQSLGQGLEFLIYFQGNSAPDKSGLPSDRFSAERTGGSVSTLTIQRTQQEDSAVYLCASSPDRGQGIQYFGAGTRLSVL.

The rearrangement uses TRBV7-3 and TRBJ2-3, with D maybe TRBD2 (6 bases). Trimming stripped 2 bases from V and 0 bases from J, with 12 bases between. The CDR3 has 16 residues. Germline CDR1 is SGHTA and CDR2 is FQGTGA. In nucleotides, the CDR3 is TGTGCCAGCAGCTTATATTCCGGGGGAAGCACAGATACGCAGTATTTT. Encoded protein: CASSLYSGGSTDTQYF.

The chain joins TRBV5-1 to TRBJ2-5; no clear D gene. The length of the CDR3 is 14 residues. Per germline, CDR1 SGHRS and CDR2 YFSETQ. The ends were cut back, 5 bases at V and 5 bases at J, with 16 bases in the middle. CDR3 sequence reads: CASRNVRGIETQYF. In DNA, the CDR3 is TGCGCCAGCAGAAACGTCAGAGGCATCGAGACCCAGTACTTC.

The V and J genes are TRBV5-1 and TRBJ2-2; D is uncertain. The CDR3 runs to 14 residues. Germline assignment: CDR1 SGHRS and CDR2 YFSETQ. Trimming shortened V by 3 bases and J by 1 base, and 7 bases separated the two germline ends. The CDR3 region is CASSYYQNTGELFF. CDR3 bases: TGCGCCAGCAGCTACTACCAGAACACCGGGGAGCTGTTTTTT.

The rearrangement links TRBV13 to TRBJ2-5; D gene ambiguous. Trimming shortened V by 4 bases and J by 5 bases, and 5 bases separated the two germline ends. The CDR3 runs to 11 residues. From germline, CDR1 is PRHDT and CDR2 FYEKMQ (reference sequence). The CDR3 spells CASSYAETQYF. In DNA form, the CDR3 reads TGTGCCAGCAGCTATGCGGAGACCCAGTACTTC. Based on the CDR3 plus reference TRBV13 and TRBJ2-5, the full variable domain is AAGVIQSPRHLIKEKRETATLKCYPIPRHDTVYWYQQGPGQDPQFLISFYEKMQSDKGSIPDRFSAQQFSDYHSELNMSSLELGDSALYFCASSYAETQYFGPGTRLLVL.

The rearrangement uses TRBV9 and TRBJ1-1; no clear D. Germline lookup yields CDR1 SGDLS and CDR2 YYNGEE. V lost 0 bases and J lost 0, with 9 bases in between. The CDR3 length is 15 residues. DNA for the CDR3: TGTGCCAGCAGCGTAGGGGCAGGACTGAACACTGAAGCTTTCTTT. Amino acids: CASSVGAGLNTEAFF.

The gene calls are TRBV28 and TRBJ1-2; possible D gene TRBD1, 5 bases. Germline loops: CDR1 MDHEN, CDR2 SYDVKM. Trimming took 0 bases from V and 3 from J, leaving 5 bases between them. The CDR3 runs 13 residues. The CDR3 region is CASSLWTDYGYTF. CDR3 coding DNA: TGTGCCAGCAGTTTATGGACAGACTATGGCTACACCTTC.

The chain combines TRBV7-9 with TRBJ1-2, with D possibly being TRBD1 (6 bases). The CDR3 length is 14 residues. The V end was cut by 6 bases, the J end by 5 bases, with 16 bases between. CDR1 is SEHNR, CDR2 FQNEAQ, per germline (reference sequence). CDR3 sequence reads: CASRPPGVGYGYTF. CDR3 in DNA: TGTGCCAGCAGACCTCCAGGGGTGGGTTATGGCTACACCTTC.

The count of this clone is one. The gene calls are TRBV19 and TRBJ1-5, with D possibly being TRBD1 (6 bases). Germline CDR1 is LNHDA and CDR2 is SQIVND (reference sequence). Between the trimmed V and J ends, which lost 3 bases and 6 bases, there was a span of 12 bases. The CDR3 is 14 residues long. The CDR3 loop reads CASSIRGAGQPQHF. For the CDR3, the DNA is TGTGCCAGTAGTATTCGGGGGGCCGGTCAGCCCCAGCATTTT.